The entry below describes one TCR beta chain. TCRdb fed the RT-PCR reads into MiXCR, producing one record per CDR3 protein. Here the sample spans about 240,000 distinct CDR3 sequences, 9% to 15% being singletons. This sample stems from a study of response to subunit inactivated influenza vaccine. The receptor was isolated from a man over 45 who received an inactivated influenza vaccine. The material was non-naive T cells sorted from PBMCs, obtained roughly 15 days before vaccination.

DNA for the CDR3: TGTGCCAGCAGCTTCCAGGGACTAGCGGGAGCCAATGAGCAGTTCTTC. Its translation is CASSFQGLAGANEQFF. This sequence joins TRBV7-2 and TRBJ2-1; 14 bases fit TRBD2. Unmatched junction bases numbered 4, after V lost 3 bases and J lost 6 bases. In germline, CDR1 is SGHTA, CDR2 FQGNSA. The CDR3 is 16 residues long.